This passage covers 27 T cell receptor beta chains from one sample sequenced in a study of blood T cells in healthy people across ages. Next came a second PCR, run for roughly 6 to 11 cycles, which used a sample-barcoded 5' primer along with a J-beta primer mix. TCRdb used MiXCR to reprocess the 5' RACE reads, holding one entry per CDR3 protein. The data show some 1,800,000 distinct CDR3 sequences, about 39% seen once. Input material: blood. These receptors all come from a human donor in good health.

In its sample, this clonotype was seen many times. V usage is TRBV7-2 and J usage is TRBJ2-4; D not certain. Deletions cut 2 bases from V and 0 bases from J, with 8 bases between. Germline V CDR1 and CDR2: SGHTA, FQGNSA. The CDR3 runs to 15 residues. The CDR3: CASSLTVLAKNIQYF. CDR3 bases: TGTGCCAGCAGCTTAACAGTCCTAGCCAAAAACATTCAGTACTTC.

This clonotype was observed a handful of times. This chain uses TRBV7-2 with TRBJ1-2; 8 nucleotides line up with TRBD1. The CDR3 spans 15 residues. The V gene's germline CDR1 is SGHTA and CDR2 FQGNSA. The J segment lost 8 bases and the V segment lost 2 bases, leaving 10 bases of the junction unmatched. The CDR3 spells CASSLRTGPLVGYTF. The CDR3 DNA is TGTGCCAGCAGCTTACGGACAGGGCCCTTAGTGGGCTACACCTTC.

Of note for this clonotype: The junction departs from germline at one end; a sequencing error may be responsible. The chain joins TRBV7-6 to TRBJ2-4; D ambiguous. The DNA end is more similar to TRBJ2-5, so the J call may be wrong. Per the germline V gene, CDR1 is SGHVS and CDR2 is FNYEAQ. CDR3 length: 15 amino acids. The CDR3 DNA is TGTACCAGCAGCTCCAGCTGGGGTAGGGAAGAGACCCAGTACTTC. It specifies CTSSSSWGREETQYF.

This clonotype was found once. The rearrangement links TRBV7-2 to TRBJ2-1, with 7 positions matching TRBD2. The germline CDR1 and CDR2 sequences are SGHTA and FQGNSA. The CDR3 consists of 19 residues. The ends lost 0 bases at V and 0 bases at J; junction bases unmatched: 11. CDR3 coding DNA: TGTGCCAGCAGCTTAGCGCTCGGAAGCGGGGAATCCTCCTACAATGAGCAGTTCTTC. It encodes CASSLALGSGESSYNEQFF.

The chain joins TRBV12-3 or TRBV12-4 to TRBJ2-7; 7 bases map to TRBD1. The J segment lost 4 bases and the V segment lost 6 bases, leaving 12 bases of the junction unmatched. The CDR3 length is 15 residues. The CDR3 sequence: CASSSRQGSMYEQYF. The CDR3 DNA reads as TGTGCCAGCAGCTCCAGACAGGGTAGTATGTACGAGCAGTACTTC.

This clonotype was counted between two and nine times. This chain connects TRBV20-1 to TRBJ2-1, with D perhaps given as TRBD1 or TRBD2 (5 bases each). The V and J ends lost 3 bases and 4 bases respectively, with 19 bases between them. The length of the CDR3 is 16 residues. Looked up from germline, CDR1 is DFQATT and CDR2 is SNEGSKA (reference sequence). CDR3 residues: CSARDMGFREYNEQFF. The CDR3 DNA follows: TGCAGTGCTAGGGACATGGGGTTCAGGGAGTACAATGAGCAGTTCTTC.

The gene calls are TRBV7-2 and TRBJ2-1; D might be TRBD1 (7 bases). Germline V gene sequence: CDR1 SGHTA, CDR2 FQGNSA. Trimming pared 4 bases from V and 0 bases from J, leaving 19 bases between. The CDR3 length is 18 residues. CDR3 region: CASSSSGGPFFSYNEQFF. The DNA for the CDR3 is TGTGCCAGCAGCTCCTCAGGGGGGCCTTTCTTCTCCTACAATGAGCAGTTCTTC.

The chain uses TRBV7-2 and TRBJ2-1, with TRBD2 identical over 14 bases. The J segment lost 10 bases and the V segment lost 4 bases, leaving 15 bases of the junction unmatched. In germline, CDR1 is SGHTA, CDR2 FQGNSA. CDR3 length: 18 amino acids. This CDR3 is CASSSIPSTSGGAVEQFF. CDR3 sequence (DNA): TGTGCCAGCAGCTCGATCCCCTCGACTAGCGGGGGGGCCGTCGAGCAGTTCTTC. Variable domain in full (rest from reference TRBV7-2 and TRBJ2-1): GAGVSQSPSNKVTEKGKDVELRCDPISGHTALYWYRQSLGQGLEFLIYFQGNSAPDKSGLPSDRFSAERTGGSVSTLTIQRTQQEDSAVYLCASSSIPSTSGGAVEQFFGPGTRLTVL.

This clonotype has a single count. CDR3 protein: CASSFQRASGGNNEQFF. CDR3 in DNA: TGTGCCAGCAGCTTTCAGAGGGCTAGCGGGGGGAACAATGAGCAGTTCTTC. The chain couples TRBV7-8 to TRBJ2-1, with 11 bases that match TRBD2. Trimming cost V 3 bases and J 5 bases; bases outside gene matches: 9. The CDR3 spans 17 residues. CDR1 and CDR2 from the germline V gene are SGHVS and FQNEAQ.

The V call is TRBV6-6, the J call TRBJ2-4; TRBD2 might be the D (6 bases). The end of the DNA aligns better with TRBJ2-7, so the J call may be wrong. The CDR3 consists of 16 residues. Germline V lookup: CDR1 MNHNY, CDR2 SVGAGI (reference sequence). The CDR3 bases are TGTGCCAGCAGTTACGGGGGGAGCGGAGACCGTTACGAGCAGTACTTC. Amino acid sequence: CASSYGGSGDRYEQYF.

This clonotype showed up many times. This sequence joins TRBV9 and TRBJ2-7; D is ambiguous. Trimming took off 4 bases at V and 4 bases at J, with 9 bases between the two ends. Looked up from germline, CDR1 is SGDLS and CDR2 is YYNGEE. The CDR3 loop spans 12 amino acids. Written as DNA, the CDR3 is TGTGCCAGCAGCCGACTTGGGTACGAGCAGTACTTC. Its protein product is CASSRLGYEQYF.

The chain combines TRBV6-2 or TRBV6-3 with TRBJ2-2, with a weak D call TRBD2 (5 bases). This CDR3 contains 15 residues. Trimming removed 2 bases from V and 5 bases from J, with 12 bases in between. Germline V CDR1 and CDR2: MNHEY, SVGEGT. CDR3 coding DNA: TGTGCCAGCAGTTACCTTGGTGGCGGGACCGGGGAGCTGTTTTTT. Translating gives CASSYLGGGTGELFF.

This clonotype was seen a handful of times. The chain combines TRBV18 with TRBJ1-6; 11 bases are shared with TRBD1. Per germline, CDR1 KGHSH and CDR2 LQKENI. The CDR3 is 16 residues long. Trimming took 5 bases from V and 10 from J; bases not matched to a gene: 10. DNA for the CDR3: TGTGCCAGCTCATTTATGCCGGGACAGGGGGTCTCACCCCTCCACTTT. Its translation: CASSFMPGQGVSPLHF.

This clonotype was observed a few times. V gene TRBV7-2 combines with J gene TRBJ1-2; no clear D gene. V was shortened by 5 bases and J by 3 bases, with 10 bases between the two germline ends. There are 13 residues in the CDR3. CDR1 and CDR2 (germline): SGHTA, FQGNSA. The CDR3 DNA sequence: TGTGCCAGCAGCGCCATTGGGGACTATGGCTACACCTTC. Its translation is CASSAIGDYGYTF.

The rearrangement links TRBV10-3 to TRBJ2-5; D remains ambiguous. The assigned J gene may be wrong: the sequence end matches TRBJ2-7 better. The germline V gene has CDR1 ENHRY and CDR2 SYGVKD. The CDR3 is made up of 13 amino acids. CDR3 in DNA: TGTGCCATCAGTGAGTCGAGCAGGAACGAGCAGTACTTC. Its translation: CAISESSRNEQYF.

This clonotype was seen only a few times. The rearrangement uses TRBV7-9 and TRBJ2-7; 9 positions match TRBD1. The length of the CDR3 is 16 residues. CDR1 and CDR2 (germline): SEHNR, FQNEAQ (reference sequence). Trimming cost V 5 bases and J 3 bases; bases outside gene matches: 11. CDR3 coding DNA: TGTGCCAGCAGCGATAACAGGGGGCAAGCTTTCTACGAGCAGTACTTC. This sequence encodes CASSDNRGQAFYEQYF.

Many counts were recorded for this clonotype. This chain joins TRBV7-2 and TRBJ2-1, with a weak D call TRBD1 (6 bases). The CDR3 loop spans 13 amino acids. Germline V gene lookup returns CDR1 SGHTA and CDR2 FQGNSA. V lost 1 base and J lost 8, with 9 bases in between. The CDR3 nucleotides are TGTGCCAGCAGCTTAGGGGGGCTCGATGAGCAGTTCTTC. It translates to CASSLGGLDEQFF.

The chain couples TRBV28 to TRBJ1-2; 7 bases are a match to TRBD1. Germline V gene sequence: CDR1 MDHEN, CDR2 SYDVKM. The CDR3 runs 12 residues. Trimming removed 3 bases from V and 7 bases from J; junction bases left unmatched: 2. The CDR3 DNA is TGTGCCAGCAGTTTTGGACAGGTTGGCTACACCTTC. This codes for CASSFGQVGYTF.

This clonotype was seen more than once but under ten times. The V call is TRBV4-1, the J call TRBJ2-3; D could derive from TRBD1 or TRBD2 (5 bases each). The germline gives CDR1 MGHRA, CDR2 YSYEKL. The ends were cut back, 4 bases at V and 4 bases at J, with 12 bases in the middle. This CDR3 is built from 14 residues. The CDR3 bases are TGCGCCAGCAGCCGGGACCTTGAGGCAGATACGCAGTATTTT. The encoded protein is CASSRDLEADTQYF.

This clonotype was found many times. The chain is built from TRBV29-1 and TRBJ1-1, with D maybe TRBD1 (6 bases). Germline CDR1 is SQVTM and CDR2 is ANQGSEA. With 7 bases removed from V and 0 bases from J, the gap between germline ends came to 9 bases. The CDR3 loop spans 12 amino acids. In DNA form, the CDR3 reads TGCAGCGCCGGGACACTGAACACTGAAGCTTTCTTT. Its protein product is CSAGTLNTEAFF.

The rearrangement uses TRBV19 and TRBJ1-1; D unclear. CDR3 length: 16 residues. Germline V gives CDR1 LNHDA, CDR2 SQIVND (reference sequence). Trimming shortened V by 4 bases and J by 1 base, and 16 bases separated the two germline ends. The CDR3 DNA follows: TGTGCCAGTAGTAAGAACTTGGGGTTAGGGAACACTGAAGCTTTCTTT. Its translation: CASSKNLGLGNTEAFF.

The table lists this clonotype with a count of one. Since a far larger clone is one base different, this is likely a read error. The chain joins TRBV7-8 to TRBJ2-5; D is ambiguous. Germline V gene sequence: CDR1 SGHVS, CDR2 FQNEAQ. Trimming pared 5 bases from V and 5 bases from J, leaving 9 bases between. The CDR3 sequence is 12 residues long. The CDR3 DNA follows: TGTGCCAGCAGCCAATATGGGGAGACCCAGTACTTC. Translating gives CASSQYGETQYF.

The chain uses TRBV7-6 and TRBJ1-5; a weak D match, TRBD1 (6 bases). Germline lookup yields CDR1 SGHVS and CDR2 FNYEAQ. This CDR3 spans 18 amino acids. V was pared by 0 bases and J by 3 bases, with 18 bases between. The CDR3 protein is CASSLALRGLMHNQPQHF. CDR3 bases: TGTGCCAGCAGCTTAGCGCTCCGGGGGCTTATGCACAATCAGCCCCAGCATTTT.

The chain has TRBV7-9 and TRBJ2-4; possibly TRBD2 for D (6 bases). V lost 4 bases and J lost 8, with 15 bases in between. Germline V gene sequence: CDR1 SEHNR, CDR2 FQNEAQ (reference sequence). CDR3 length: 14 residues. CDR3 region: CASSSVGGRDIQYF. The CDR3 DNA reads as TGTGCCAGCAGCTCCGTGGGGGGTAGAGACATTCAGTACTTC.

Worth noting for this clonotype: The junction departs from germline at one end; a sequencing error may be responsible. The genes are TRBV13 and TRBJ2-7, with TRBD1 as a possible D gene (5 bases). CDR3 length: 14 residues. Germline V CDR1 and CDR2: PRHDT, FYEKMQ (reference sequence). Written as DNA, the CDR3 is TGTACCAGCAGCTTAAGGGGCGCGTCCTACGAGCAGTACTTC. Translating it yields CTSSLRGASYEQYF.

This clonotype has only a few counts. The rearrangement uses TRBV10-3 and TRBJ2-5, with 10 bases fitting TRBD2. Germline V gene sequence: CDR1 ENHRY, CDR2 SYGVKD. The J segment lost 1 base and the V segment lost 6 bases, leaving 8 bases of the junction unmatched. This CDR3 contains 16 residues. The CDR3 loop is CAISEASGGLQETQYF. The DNA for the CDR3 is TGTGCCATCAGCGAGGCTAGCGGGGGCCTCCAAGAGACCCAGTACTTC.

This clonotype has only a few counts. V and J are TRBV7-9 and TRBJ2-1; unclear D gene. The V end was cut by 2 bases, the J end by 10 bases, with 9 bases between. The CDR3 runs 12 residues. CDR1 is SEHNR, CDR2 FQNEAQ, per germline (reference sequence). The CDR3 coding sequence is TGTGCCAGCAGCTTAAAAAAACAGGAGCAGTTCTTC. This sequence encodes CASSLKKQEQFF.